Reported below is one T cell receptor beta chain. Its antigen remains unidentified. With 60 Vbeta and 13 Jbeta primers, the PCR was carried out. Clones were sequenced by immunoSEQ multiplex PCR, and TCRdb holds only the in-frame ones, with some missing. The table has approximately 120,000 clones, about 80% seen once. The germline V gene encodes CDR1 MGHRA and CDR2 YSYEKL. V shed 5 bases and J 8 bases; nucleotides not matched to a gene: 9. The CDR3 totals 15 residues. The data derive from a study of cytomegalovirus exposure and HLA in healthy donors. Study background: One earlier analysis, a look at about 179 million T cells, found roughly 110 million unique TCR beta sequences. Regarding the study as a whole: The study reported that TCR beta sequences accurately predicted HLA-A and HLA-B alleles in most subjects. Owing to their indistinguishability, certain V segments, notably TRBV6-2 and TRBV6-3, were excluded. Later work found that TCR association rates differed between HLA loci; DRB1 had the most and HLA-C the fewest.

This TCR came from a woman between 50 and 59 years old in good health and CMV-seropositive. The specimen was PBMCs. V usage is TRBV4-1 and J usage is TRBJ1-4; the match to TRBD1 covers 9 bases. This CDR3 reads CASSKGGTGQEKLFF. The CDR3 DNA reads as TGCGCCAGCAGCAAGGGTGGGACAGGGCAGGAAAAACTGTTTTTT.